Shown below are 12 T cell receptor beta chains from a single sample sequenced in a study of T-cell reconstitution after alpha-beta-depleted transplantation in children. Unique molecular identifiers tagged the TCRbeta library. TCRdb ran MiXCR on the PCR reads and lists one entry per CDR3 protein. The sample comprises about 72,000 distinct CDR3 sequences, just under 7.5% of which are singletons, and around 2.4% rests with the top ten. The sequences come from PBMCs from the stem cell graft donor, collected from the stem cell graft. The receptors were gathered from a human donor who donated a stem cell graft to a child with acute lymphoblastic leukemia.

This clonotype was seen repeatedly, ten times or more. The rearrangement links TRBV5-1 to TRBJ1-1; possibly TRBD1 for D (5 bases). The V gene's germline CDR1 is SGHRS and CDR2 YFSETQ. The germline V and J ends were trimmed by 0 bases and 0 bases, with 6 bases remaining between them. The CDR3 sequence is 14 residues long. The DNA for the CDR3 is TGCGCCAGCAGCTTGGGAGGGGTGAACACTGAAGCTTTCTTT. This codes for CASSLGGVNTEAFF.

The rearrangement links TRBV4-2 to TRBJ1-1; D might be TRBD1 (6 bases). Germline-derived CDR1 and CDR2 are LGHNA and YNFKEQ. V lost 0 bases and J 3 bases, leaving 23 bases between the germline ends. The CDR3 covers 19 residues. CDR3 in amino acids: CASSQDWYQGPSGDTEAFF. The CDR3 DNA sequence: TGTGCCAGCAGCCAAGATTGGTATCAGGGGCCCAGCGGGGACACTGAAGCTTTCTTT.

At least ten counts were recorded for this clonotype. The chain's CDR3 is CASSQTSGGYTDTQYF. DNA of the CDR3: TGTGCCAGCAGCCAAACTAGCGGGGGTTACACAGATACGCAGTATTTT. The chain couples TRBV3-1 to TRBJ2-3, with TRBD2 matching 11 bases. In germline, CDR1 is LGHDT, CDR2 YNNKEL (reference sequence). CDR3 size: 16 residues. The V gene end was trimmed by 2 bases and the J gene end by 2 bases; junction bases not matched to a gene: 3.

This clonotype appeared many times. The CDR3: CASSVDRSGELFF. The DNA for the CDR3 is TGTGCCAGTAGTGTGGACAGGTCCGGGGAGCTGTTTTTT. The chain joins TRBV19 to TRBJ2-2, with TRBD1 identical over 7 bases. The germline CDR1 and CDR2 sequences are LNHDA and SQIVND (reference sequence). Trimming took 5 bases from V and 6 from J; bases not matched to a gene: 3. This CDR3 spans 13 amino acids.

This clonotype occurred many times. This chain connects TRBV29-1 to TRBJ2-7; 8 bases are shared with TRBD1. With V trimmed by 5 bases and J by 7 bases, 13 bases remained unmatched. CDR1 SQVTM and CDR2 ANQGSEA come from the germline V gene. This CDR3 spans 14 amino acids. The CDR3: CSVTRQGLIGEQYF. The CDR3 coding sequence is TGCAGCGTTACAAGACAGGGGCTGATTGGGGAGCAGTACTTC.

A remark on this clonotype: An end of the junction differs from the germline gene, which may be a read error. The chain links TRBV11-2 to TRBJ2-7; no clear D gene. The V gene's germline CDR1 is SGHAT and CDR2 FQNNGV. This CDR3 is built from 12 residues. The CDR3 DNA is TGTGCCGGCAGCTCCCGTCCCAACGAGCAGTACTTC. Protein: CAGSSRPNEQYF.

This clonotype has just a few counts. This rearrangement joins TRBV20-1 to TRBJ1-1; D is ambiguous. Between the trimmed V and J ends, which lost 4 bases and 2 bases, there was a span of 17 bases. CDR3 size: 15 residues. CDR1 and CDR2 (germline): DFQATT, SNEGSKA (reference sequence). The CDR3 here is CSATIERQINTEAFF. Here the CDR3 DNA reads TGCAGTGCTACGATCGAGAGGCAGATTAACACTGAAGCTTTCTTT.

Many counts were recorded for this clonotype. The chain recombines TRBV27 with TRBJ2-7, with D perhaps matching TRBD1 or TRBD2 (7 bases each). The CDR3 has 15 residues. Per germline, CDR1 MNHEY and CDR2 SMNVEV (reference sequence). Trimming left V 5 bases short and J 2 bases short, with 16 bases between. The CDR3: CASSLGGDRPYEQYF. The CDR3 coding sequence is TGTGCCAGCAGTCTGGGAGGGGACAGACCCTACGAGCAGTACTTC.

V usage is TRBV2 and J usage is TRBJ2-3; D is possibly TRBD1 (6 bases). The CDR3 is made up of 24 amino acids. Trimming took 2 bases from V and 2 from J, leaving 38 bases between them. CDR1 and CDR2 from the germline V gene are SNHLY and FYNNEI. The CDR3 bases are TGTGCCAGCAGTGAAATGGACAAACCTCGACAGAGGGGGAGTGGGGGAGTAGACACAGATACGCAGTATTTT. Translated: CASSEMDKPRQRGSGGVDTDTQYF.

This clonotype occurred many times. An end of the junction does not agree with germline; a read error may underlie this. This rearrangement joins TRBV12-3 or TRBV12-4 to TRBJ1-2; 8 bases fit TRBD1. The CDR3 sequence is 16 residues long. The CDR3 nucleotides are TGTGCTAGCAGTTCCGTTCAGGGGGCAGTTAGGGACGGCTACACCTTT. Its protein is CASSSVQGAVRDGYTF.

The chain carries TRBV29-1 and TRBJ2-7; a weak D match, TRBD2 (6 bases). Trimming cost V 7 bases and J 0 bases, with 16 bases left between them. This CDR3 region has 14 residues. Germline CDR1 and CDR2: SQVTM and ANQGSEA. The CDR3 reads CSARRGEFSYEQYF. The CDR3 DNA sequence: TGCAGCGCCAGGAGGGGAGAGTTCTCCTACGAGCAGTACTTC.

In its sample, this clonotype was seen many times. The chain links TRBV12-3 or TRBV12-4 to TRBJ2-7; unclear D gene. The CDR3 extends over 13 amino acids. Trimming took 0 bases from V and 4 from J, leaving 7 bases between them. The DNA of the CDR3 is TGTGCCAGCAGTTTAGCTAAAGTATACGAGCAGTACTTC. Protein product: CASSLAKVYEQYF.